Given below is one T cell receptor (beta chain) in context. Its antigen is undetermined. The data stem from a study of OX40 agonist ivuxolimab in advanced cancers. Study-wide results and caveats: By week 6 at 0.1 to 3.0 mg/kg, blood CD4+ and CD8+ T cells had expanded clonally. Low normalized T-cell clonal expansion was also seen in some nonresponders. On average, a greater number of expanded clones characterised CD8+ T cells relative to CD4+.

TCRdb's copy holds only in-frame clones and misses some; the assay was immunoSEQ multiplex PCR. The data show under 80,000 clones, with approximately 81% seen just once and over 2% held by the top ten. Trimming shortened V by 0 bases and J by 8 bases, and 14 bases separated the two germline ends. The V gene's germline CDR1 is SGHNT and CDR2 YYREEE (reference sequence). The CDR3 totals 15 residues. Excluded were patients having autoimmune disease history or systemic immunosuppression. This sample comprised CD4+ or CD8+ T cells sorted from blood, obtained in a trial of the OX40 agonist ivuxolimab. The V and J genes are TRBV5-4 and TRBJ1-4; D is unresolved. This sequence was found in an adult with an advanced solid tumor such as melanoma, head and neck, liver or kidney cancer. The chain's CDR3 is CASSLGTQGGEKLFF. Written as DNA, the CDR3 is TGTGCCAGCAGCTTGGGGACCCAAGGAGGCGAAAAACTGTTTTTT.